This TCR beta chain originates from a study of vaccination and CD4 T cells after COVID-19. Study context: Overlapping spike pools from SARS-CoV-2 and HCoV-NL63, HCoV-OC43 and HCoV-229E served as culture stimuli. General study points: Early post-infection timepoints were not included, and relatively few convalescent patients were studied.

Regarding this clonotype: Its cognate antigen is unknown.

The Oncomine TCR Beta short-read assay was applied to DNA of cultured CD4+ T cells. Each CDR3 protein gets one entry after TCRdb re-called the PCR reads with MiXCR. Of 20,000 to 30,000 distinct CDR3 sequences listed, about 56% are singletons. Trimming cost V 9 bases and J 7 bases; bases outside gene matches: 13. Per the germline V gene, CDR1 is KGHDR and CDR2 is SFDVKD. This CDR3 contains 14 residues. Treatment specified: approximately 9-day PBMC culture with coronavirus spike peptide pools or control peptides (ViraFEST assay). Patients returned positive PCR results between March and December 2020, earlier than US Alpha, Beta and Delta variants.

This receptor was identified in a human donor who had recovered from COVID-19. The rearrangement links TRBV24-1 to TRBJ2-7; TRBD1 agrees at 8 bases. The sequenced sample was CD4+ T cells from blood, cultured in vitro. The CDR3 loop reads CATHSGRGQGEQYF. CDR3 DNA: TGTGCCACCCATTCCGGCAGGGGGCAGGGTGAGCAGTACTTC.